A selection of T cell receptor beta chains follows, all from one sample in a study of cytomegalovirus exposure and HLA in healthy donors. Sequencing used immunoSEQ multiplex PCR; TCRdb keeps in-frame clones, though not all of them. The repertoire holds around 110,000 clones, over 60% seen once, with 4.8% in the top ten. The sequenced sample consisted of PBMCs. The receptors shown here come from a man in his thirties or forties in good health and CMV-seropositive. Each CDR3 is given with its conserved first and last residue. Each record gives: clone size, V gene, J gene, D gene, CDR3 DNA, CDR3 protein. The D gene is left open where the match is weak. Clone size is stated in some rows and not others, as once, few, many or a class when expanded.

clone_size: -
v_call: TRBV7-2
j_call: TRBJ1-2
d_call: -
cdr3_nt: TGTGCCAGCAGCTTAGTGGCCAATCCTAACTATGGCTACACCTTC
cdr3_aa: CASSLVANPNYGYTF

clone_size: -
v_call: TRBV7-7
j_call: TRBJ2-5
d_call: TRBD2
cdr3_nt: TGTGCCAGCAGCTTATCAGCGGGGGGGGCTACCCAGTACTTC
cdr3_aa: CASSLSAGGATQYF

clone_size: few
v_call: TRBV5-1
j_call: TRBJ1-6
d_call: TRBD1
cdr3_nt: TGCGCCAGCAGCTGGGACAGGGGTAATTCACCCCTCCACTTT
cdr3_aa: CASSWDRGNSPLHF

clone_size: -
v_call: TRBV10-3
j_call: TRBJ2-1
d_call: -
cdr3_nt: TGTGCCATCAGACCTCGGGGTGAGCAGTTCTTC
cdr3_aa: CAIRPRGEQFF

clone_size: -
v_call: TRBV5-6
j_call: TRBJ1-2
d_call: -
cdr3_nt: TGTGCCAGCAGCGATACAGGGAACCCACTACTTAACTATGGCTACACCTTC
cdr3_aa: CASSDTGNPLLNYGYTF

clone_size: -
v_call: TRBV9
j_call: TRBJ2-7
d_call: -
cdr3_nt: TGTGCCAGCAGCCCGTCAGTAACGGGGATGGCTTACGAGCAGTACTTC
cdr3_aa: CASSPSVTGMAYEQYF

clone_size: -
v_call: TRBV5-4
j_call: TRBJ1-2
d_call: -
cdr3_nt: TGTGCCAGCAGCTCAAATACAGGTGGCTATGGCTACACCTTC
cdr3_aa: CASSSNTGGYGYTF

clone_size: once
v_call: TRBV29-1
j_call: TRBJ2-1
d_call: -
cdr3_nt: TGCAGCGTTCCCATTCAGGGCAGCAATGAGCAGTTCTTC
cdr3_aa: CSVPIQGSNEQFF

clone_size: -
v_call: TRBV11-3
j_call: TRBJ2-7
d_call: -
cdr3_nt: TGTGCCAGCAGCTTACTGGACTCCTACGAGCAGTACTTC
cdr3_aa: CASSLLDSYEQYF

clone_size: -
v_call: TRBV6-1
j_call: TRBJ2-7
d_call: TRBD1
cdr3_nt: TGTGCCAGCAGTGATCTATGGACAGGGTTGGACTACGAGCAGTACTTC
cdr3_aa: CASSDLWTGLDYEQYF

clone_size: -
v_call: TRBV7-6
j_call: TRBJ2-7
d_call: TRBD1
cdr3_nt: TGTGCCAGCAGTCCCTCGACAGGGGAAGAGCAGTACTTC
cdr3_aa: CASSPSTGEEQYF

clone_size: -
v_call: TRBV2
j_call: TRBJ1-5
d_call: -
cdr3_nt: TGTGCCAGCAGTGAAAGAGACAGGAACCAGCCCCAGCATTTT
cdr3_aa: CASSERDRNQPQHF

clone_size: few
v_call: TRBV18
j_call: TRBJ2-7
d_call: TRBD2
cdr3_nt: TGTGCCAGCTCTCTTTCTAGCGGGGGGCCGGCATACGAGCAGTACTTC
cdr3_aa: CASSLSSGGPAYEQYF

clone_size: -
v_call: TRBV9
j_call: TRBJ2-1
d_call: TRBD2
cdr3_nt: TGTGCCAGCAGCGGACTAGCGGGGTCCCACAATGAGCAGTTCTTC
cdr3_aa: CASSGLAGSHNEQFF

clone_size: -
v_call: TRBV19
j_call: TRBJ1-1
d_call: -
cdr3_nt: TGTGCCAGTAGTGCTACAGGGTACACTGAAGCTTTCTTT
cdr3_aa: CASSATGYTEAFF

clone_size: few
v_call: TRBV7-2
j_call: TRBJ2-6
d_call: -
cdr3_nt: TGTGCCAGCAGCTTTACGGTGGTTTCTGGGGCCAACGTCCTGACTTTC
cdr3_aa: CASSFTVVSGANVLTF

clone_size: -
v_call: TRBV6-1
j_call: TRBJ2-3
d_call: -
cdr3_nt: TGTGCCAGCAGTGAGGGAGGGGGGGAGGCAGATACGCAGTATTTT
cdr3_aa: CASSEGGGEADTQYF

clone_size: -
v_call: TRBV9
j_call: TRBJ1-1
d_call: -
cdr3_nt: TGTGCCAGCAGCGTAGCCGGACTAAGCAGCACTGAAGCTTTCTTT
cdr3_aa: CASSVAGLSSTEAFF

clone_size: -
v_call: TRBV28
j_call: TRBJ2-1
d_call: TRBD2
cdr3_nt: TGTGCCAGCACCTTAGCGGGGACCAGAGAGCAGTTCTTC
cdr3_aa: CASTLAGTREQFF

clone_size: -
v_call: TRBV6-5
j_call: TRBJ1-2
d_call: -
cdr3_nt: TGTGCCAGCAGTTACTCGCGGCGGCCAAACTATGGCCACACCTTC
cdr3_aa: CASSYSRRPNYGHTF

clone_size: few
v_call: TRBV4-2
j_call: TRBJ2-7
d_call: TRBD1
cdr3_nt: TGTGCCAGCAGCCAAGAAAGGGGGCGATCCTACGAGCAGTACTTC
cdr3_aa: CASSQERGRSYEQYF

clone_size: -
v_call: TRBV5-1
j_call: TRBJ1-2
d_call: TRBD1
cdr3_nt: TGCGCCAGCAGCTTGGGGACAGGGGGCTATGGCTACACCTTC
cdr3_aa: CASSLGTGGYGYTF

clone_size: few
v_call: TRBV2
j_call: TRBJ2-3
d_call: -
cdr3_nt: TGTGCCAGCAGTGAAAGCGGCGAGGATACGCAGTATTTT
cdr3_aa: CASSESGEDTQYF

clone_size: -
v_call: TRBV27
j_call: TRBJ1-4
d_call: -
cdr3_nt: TGTGCCAGCAGTTTCTGGTCGGAGGGGGGGTGGGGTGAAAAACTGTTTTTT
cdr3_aa: CASSFWSEGGWGEKLFF

clone_size: -
v_call: TRBV9
j_call: TRBJ1-1
d_call: TRBD1
cdr3_nt: TGTGCCAGCAGCCCGGGGACAGGGGCAAGTAACACTGAAGCTTTCTTT
cdr3_aa: CASSPGTGASNTEAFF

clone_size: -
v_call: TRBV7-9
j_call: TRBJ1-1
d_call: TRBD1
cdr3_nt: TGTGCCAGCAGCCCTTGGACAGGGACAACTGAAGCTTTCTTT
cdr3_aa: CASSPWTGTTEAFF

clone_size: -
v_call: TRBV27
j_call: TRBJ2-3
d_call: -
cdr3_nt: TGTGCCAGCAGGCTCAGACAGAGCACAGATACGCAGTATTTT
cdr3_aa: CASRLRQSTDTQYF

clone_size: -
v_call: TRBV7-5
j_call: TRBJ2-5
d_call: -
cdr3_nt: TGTGCCAGAAGCTTAACTCTACAGGGAGCACAAGAGACCCAGTACTTC
cdr3_aa: CARSLTLQGAQETQYF

clone_size: -
v_call: TRBV19
j_call: TRBJ2-3
d_call: -
cdr3_nt: TGTGCCAGTAGTATCCTAGGGGCCACAGATACGCAGTATTTT
cdr3_aa: CASSILGATDTQYF

clone_size: once
v_call: TRBV7-9
j_call: TRBJ1-1
d_call: TRBD1
cdr3_nt: TGTGCCAGCGGCCAGGACAGGGGTAACACTGAAGCTTTCTTT
cdr3_aa: CASGQDRGNTEAFF

clone_size: -
v_call: TRBV19
j_call: TRBJ1-1
d_call: -
cdr3_nt: TGTGCCAGTAGTAAAGGACAGTTAGGGGCCGAAGCTTTCTTT
cdr3_aa: CASSKGQLGAEAFF